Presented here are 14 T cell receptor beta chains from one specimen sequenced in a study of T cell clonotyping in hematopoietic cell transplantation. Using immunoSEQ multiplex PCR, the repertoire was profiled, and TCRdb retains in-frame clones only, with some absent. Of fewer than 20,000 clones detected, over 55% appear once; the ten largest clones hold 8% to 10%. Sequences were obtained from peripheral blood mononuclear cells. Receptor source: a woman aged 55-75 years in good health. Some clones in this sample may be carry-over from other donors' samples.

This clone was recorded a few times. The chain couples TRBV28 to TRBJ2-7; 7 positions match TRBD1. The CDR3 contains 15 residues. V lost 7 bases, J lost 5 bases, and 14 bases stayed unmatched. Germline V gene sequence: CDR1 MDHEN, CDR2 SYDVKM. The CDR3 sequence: CASTFSTGSENEQYF. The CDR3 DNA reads TGTGCCAGCACCTTCTCGACAGGGTCCGAGAACGAGCAGTACTTC.

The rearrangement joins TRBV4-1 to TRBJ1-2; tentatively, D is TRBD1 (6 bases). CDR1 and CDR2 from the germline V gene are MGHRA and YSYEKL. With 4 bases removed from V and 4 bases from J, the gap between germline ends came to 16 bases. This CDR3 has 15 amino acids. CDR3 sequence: CASSLSWTAVYGYTF. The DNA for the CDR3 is TGCGCCAGCAGCCTGTCCTGGACAGCGGTCTATGGCTACACCTTC.

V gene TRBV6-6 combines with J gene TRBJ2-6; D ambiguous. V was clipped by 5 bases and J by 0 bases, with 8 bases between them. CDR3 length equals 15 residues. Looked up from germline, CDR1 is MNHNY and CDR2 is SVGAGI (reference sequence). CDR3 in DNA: TGTGCCAGCAGTCTACCGCTCTCTGGGGCCAACGTCCTGACTTTC. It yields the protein CASSLPLSGANVLTF.

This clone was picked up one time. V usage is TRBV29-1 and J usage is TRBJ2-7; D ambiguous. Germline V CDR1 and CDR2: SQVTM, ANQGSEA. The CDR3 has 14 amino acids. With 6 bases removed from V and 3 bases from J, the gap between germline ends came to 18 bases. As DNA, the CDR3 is TGCAGCGTCCAATTCAACAAAGGAGACTACGAGCAGTACTTC. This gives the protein CSVQFNKGDYEQYF.

The CDR3 loop is CASSLEFTGYTF. DNA of the CDR3: TGTGCCAGTAGTCTGGAGTTTACCGGCTACACCTTC. This chain connects TRBV19 to TRBJ1-2, with D uncertain. From germline, CDR1 is LNHDA and CDR2 SQIVND (reference sequence). The CDR3 has 12 residues. V shed 5 bases and J shed 8 bases, with 12 bases lying between them.

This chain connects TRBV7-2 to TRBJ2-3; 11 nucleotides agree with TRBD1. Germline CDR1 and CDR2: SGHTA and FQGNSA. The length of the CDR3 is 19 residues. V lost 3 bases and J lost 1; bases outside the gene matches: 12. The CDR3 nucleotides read TGTGCCAGCAGCTTCAAATTAGGGACAGGGGGTTTGGGCACAGATACGCAGTATTTT. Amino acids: CASSFKLGTGGLGTDTQYF.

The CDR3 loop reads CAWTRPPRTLRAFF. The CDR3 DNA reads TGTGCCTGGACCAGGCCTCCTCGTACCCTACGGGCTTTCTTT. This rearrangement joins TRBV30 to TRBJ1-1; no clear D gene. CDR1 is GTSNPN, CDR2 SVGIG, per germline (reference sequence). The ends were cut back, 4 bases at V and 11 bases at J, with 23 bases in the middle. This CDR3 has 14 residues. The whole variable domain, remainder taken from reference TRBV30 and TRBJ1-1, is SQTIHQWPATLVQPVGSPLSLECTVEGTSNPNLYWYRQAAGRGLQLLFYSVGIGQISSEVPQNLSASRPQDRQFILSSKKLLLSDSGFYLCAWTRPPRTLRAFFGQGTRLTVV.

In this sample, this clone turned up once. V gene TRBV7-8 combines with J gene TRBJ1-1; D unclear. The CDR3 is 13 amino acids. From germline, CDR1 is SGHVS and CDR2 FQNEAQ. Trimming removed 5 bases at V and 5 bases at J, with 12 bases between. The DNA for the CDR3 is TGTGCCAGCAGCGCGGACCACGGTACTGAAGCTTTCTTT. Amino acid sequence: CASSADHGTEAFF.

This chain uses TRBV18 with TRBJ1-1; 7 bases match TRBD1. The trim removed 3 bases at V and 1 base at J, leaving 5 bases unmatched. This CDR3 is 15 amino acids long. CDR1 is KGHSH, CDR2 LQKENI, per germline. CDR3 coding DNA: TGTGCCAGCTCACCCCCGACAGGGCCGAACACTGAAGCTTTCTTT. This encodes CASSPPTGPNTEAFF.

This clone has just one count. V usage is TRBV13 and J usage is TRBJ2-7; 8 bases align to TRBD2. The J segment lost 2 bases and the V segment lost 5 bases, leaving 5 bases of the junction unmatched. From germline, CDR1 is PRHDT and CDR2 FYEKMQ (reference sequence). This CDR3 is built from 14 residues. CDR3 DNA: TGTGCCAGCAGCCCGACTAGCGAGGCCTACGAGCAGTACTTC. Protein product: CASSPTSEAYEQYF.

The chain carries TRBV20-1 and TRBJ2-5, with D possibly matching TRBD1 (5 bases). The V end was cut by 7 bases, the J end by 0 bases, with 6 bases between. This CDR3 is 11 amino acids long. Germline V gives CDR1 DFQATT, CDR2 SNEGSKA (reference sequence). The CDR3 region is CSGQHQETQYF. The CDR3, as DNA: TGCAGTGGACAGCACCAAGAGACCCAGTACTTC.

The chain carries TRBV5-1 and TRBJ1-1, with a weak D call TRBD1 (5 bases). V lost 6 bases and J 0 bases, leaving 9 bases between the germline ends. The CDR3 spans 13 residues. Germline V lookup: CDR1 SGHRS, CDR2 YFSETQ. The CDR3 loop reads CASISGLNTEAFF. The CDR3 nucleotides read TGCGCCAGCATTTCAGGGCTGAACACTGAAGCTTTCTTT.

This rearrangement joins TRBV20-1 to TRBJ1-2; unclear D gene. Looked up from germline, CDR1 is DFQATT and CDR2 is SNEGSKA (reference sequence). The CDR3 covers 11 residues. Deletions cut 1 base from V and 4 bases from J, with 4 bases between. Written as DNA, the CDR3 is TGCAGTGCTAGAGGGGGCTATGGCTACACCTTC. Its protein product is CSARGGYGYTF.

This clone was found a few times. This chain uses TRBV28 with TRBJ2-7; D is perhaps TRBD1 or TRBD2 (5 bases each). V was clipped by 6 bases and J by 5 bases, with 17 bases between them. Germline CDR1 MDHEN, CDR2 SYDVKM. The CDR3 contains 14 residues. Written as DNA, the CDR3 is TGTGCCAGCAGCCCGGGGCGGGCGGGCGACGAGCAGTACTTC. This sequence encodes CASSPGRAGDEQYF.